The next 16 T cell receptor beta chains were all read from a single sample in a study of CD8 T cells in ankylosing spondylitis. TCRdb re-derived calls from the 5' RACE reads in MiXCR, one entry per CDR3 protein. The sample has 150,000 to 250,000 distinct CDR3 sequences, roughly 12% seen once. Sample: blood, either unsorted or a sorted T cell fraction (not recorded which). Receptors were obtained from a male donor with ankylosing spondylitis or in good health (not recorded which).

The chain is built from TRBV29-1 and TRBJ2-1, with D possibly being TRBD1 (5 bases). V gave up 1 base and J gave up 8 bases, with 21 bases separating them. Germline loops: CDR1 SQVTM, CDR2 ANQGSEA. This CDR3 contains 16 residues. The CDR3 DNA reads as TGCAGCGTTGAAGGTAGTAATGACAGCCGCTATGATGAGCAGTTCTTC. It translates to CSVEGSNDSRYDEQFF.

This clonotype was counted only a few times. The chain couples TRBV6-5 to TRBJ1-4; D is possibly TRBD1 (5 bases). In germline, CDR1 is MNHEY, CDR2 SVGAGI. The CDR3 spans 15 residues. V shed 2 bases and J shed 3 bases, with 10 bases lying between them. The CDR3 coding sequence is TGTGCCAGCAGTTACGAGGGGCGGGCTAATGAAAAACTGTTTTTT. The encoded protein is CASSYEGRANEKLFF.

This chain connects TRBV5-1 to TRBJ1-1, with D hard to call. In germline, CDR1 is SGHRS, CDR2 YFSETQ. There are 14 residues in the CDR3. Trimming shortened V by 1 base and J by 4 bases, and 11 bases separated the two germline ends. The CDR3 protein is CASSLLGFATEAFF. The CDR3 nucleotides read TGCGCCAGCAGCTTGTTAGGGTTCGCCACTGAAGCTTTCTTT.

The sample holds a few counts of this clonotype. The rearrangement joins TRBV3-1 to TRBJ1-1; no firm D call. V was clipped by 1 base and J by 1 base, with 7 bases between them. There are 14 residues in the CDR3. Per the germline V gene, CDR1 is LGHDT and CDR2 is YNNKEL (reference sequence). The CDR3 here is CASSQGATNTEAFF. The DNA of the CDR3 is TGTGCCAGCAGCCAAGGCGCCACGAACACTGAAGCTTTCTTT.

The chain is built from TRBV12-3 or TRBV12-4 and TRBJ2-7; TRBD1 or TRBD2 may be the D gene (5 bases each). V lost 5 bases and J lost 4, with 12 bases in between. The CDR3 spans 13 residues. CDR3 in DNA: TGTGCCAGCAGTCACTGGGACGCTTACGAGCAGTACTTC. Translating it yields CASSHWDAYEQYF.

The CDR3 region has the DNA TGTGCCTGCCGAGGGCCCAGGGGTGAGCAGTTCTTC. Protein sequence: CACRGPRGEQFF. The V gene is TRBV7-9, the J gene TRBJ2-1; D perhaps matches TRBD1 (6 bases). The CDR3 totals 12 residues. V lost 11 bases and J lost 9, with 17 bases in between. Germline V CDR1 and CDR2: SEHNR, FQNEAQ (reference sequence).

Only a few counts were recorded for this clonotype. This rearrangement joins TRBV5-1 to TRBJ2-1; no firm D call. Trimming removed 0 bases at V and 6 bases at J, with 19 bases between. Germline-derived CDR1 and CDR2 are SGHRS and YFSETQ. CDR3 length: 17 amino acids. The CDR3 here is CASSLERQGIYGNEQFF. As DNA, the CDR3 is TGCGCCAGCAGCTTGGAACGACAAGGGATCTACGGCAATGAGCAGTTCTTC.

The chain employs TRBV6-5 and TRBJ2-1; tentatively, D is TRBD2 (6 bases). Trimming left V 3 bases short and J 8 bases short, with 14 bases between. CDR3 length: 14 residues. Germline lookup yields CDR1 MNHEY and CDR2 SVGAGI. CDR3 bases: TGTGCCAGCAGTTATCTCGGGGGTAACCATGAGCAGTTCTTC. It yields the protein CASSYLGGNHEQFF.

V gene TRBV20-1 combines with J gene TRBJ1-1; the D is unclear. The V end lost 1 base, the J end lost 3 bases, and 12 bases lay between the germline ends. The CDR3 contains 14 residues. The germline V gene has CDR1 DFQATT and CDR2 SNEGSKA (reference sequence). The CDR3: CSARGEAGYTEAFF. Written as DNA, the CDR3 is TGCAGTGCTAGAGGCGAGGCGGGCTACACTGAAGCTTTCTTT.

This clonotype was counted at least ten times. The chain employs TRBV5-1 and TRBJ2-7; a possible D gene is TRBD1 (6 bases). Germline V gene data show CDR1 as SGHRS and CDR2 as YFSETQ. V was cut by 3 bases and J by 6 bases, with 22 bases left in between. The CDR3 contains 16 residues. The CDR3 region has the DNA TGCGCCAGCAGCTACAATGACAGGTCCCCTGGTCTCGAGCAGTACTTC. It is translated as CASSYNDRSPGLEQYF.

This clonotype has at least ten counts. The chain recombines TRBV5-1 with TRBJ2-3; TRBD2 matches at 8 bases. Unmatched junction bases numbered 6, after V lost 0 bases and J lost 3 bases. CDR1 is SGHRS and CDR2 is YFSETQ in the germline V gene. The CDR3 has 16 amino acids. This CDR3 is CASSLEREWGTDTQYF. The CDR3 DNA is TGCGCCAGCAGCTTGGAGCGGGAGTGGGGAACAGATACGCAGTATTTT.

With respect to this clonotype: A read error is possible here, since a much larger clone lies one base away. No conserved phenylalanine or tryptophan is present at the end of the CDR3, so a read error is the likely explanation. The chain has TRBV5-1 and TRBJ2-7, with unresolved D. V dropped 0 bases and J dropped 5 bases, with 6 bases sitting between them. This CDR3 has 12 residues. CDR1 SGHRS and CDR2 YFSETQ come from the germline V gene. The CDR3, as DNA: TGCGCCAGCAGCTTGGGGCCAGACGAGCAGTACTTG. It codes for CASSLGPDEQYL.

This clonotype was detected a few times. This sequence joins TRBV7-9 and TRBJ2-7; tentative D call: TRBD1 (6 bases). Germline CDR1 reads SEHNR; CDR2 reads FQNEAQ (reference sequence). The CDR3 is 13 residues long. V gave up 5 bases and J gave up 4 bases, with 12 bases separating them. The chain's CDR3 is CASSKTQGYEQYF. In DNA, the CDR3 is TGTGCCAGCAGCAAGACACAGGGATACGAGCAGTACTTC.

This chain joins TRBV11-2 and TRBJ2-1, with D maybe TRBD2 (6 bases). From germline, CDR1 is SGHAT and CDR2 FQNNGV. The V and J ends lost 1 base and 4 bases respectively, with 11 bases between them. The CDR3 totals 15 residues. Written as DNA, the CDR3 is TGTGCCAGCAGCTTAGCGGGAGTGAAATACAATGAGCAGTTCTTC. It yields the protein CASSLAGVKYNEQFF.

The chain couples TRBV21-1 to TRBJ2-1; the D call TRBD1 from the table was never checked on the DNA. TRBV21-1 represents a pseudogene. This CDR3 is built from 16 residues. Here the CDR3 reads CASSPGGYPAHNEQFF. CDR3 DNA sequence: TGTGCCAGCAGCCCAGGGGGCTACCCGGCCCACAATGAGCAGTTCTTC.

The gene calls are TRBV5-1 and TRBJ1-1; weak D call: TRBD1 (5 bases). Trimming shortened V by 0 bases and J by 10 bases, and 13 bases separated the two germline ends. This CDR3 spans 13 amino acids. The germline CDR1 and CDR2 sequences are SGHRS and YFSETQ. CDR3 nucleotide sequence: TGCGCCAGCAGCTTGGCGGGGCGTTCTGCAGCTTTCTTT. It translates to CASSLAGRSAAFF.